The clone carrying this T cell receptor beta chain was seen only a few times. What it binds is unknown. A roughly ten-day culture period preceded the isolation of CD4+ T cells. V was trimmed by 0 bases and J by 2 bases, leaving 8 bases between them. CDR1 and CDR2 (germline): SGHNT, YYREEE (reference sequence). The CDR3 has 14 residues. Some clones are missing from TCRdb's copy, which holds only in-frame ones; the method was immunoSEQ multiplex PCR. The sample shows 45,000 to 75,000 clones, approximately 80% of them seen only once. This sample was taken from a study of vaccination effects on CD4 cells after COVID-19.

This TCR came from a human donor who received a COVID-19 vaccine. This specimen consisted of CD4+ T cells from PBMCs cultured without peptide, obtained before COVID-19 vaccination. The gene calls are TRBV5-4 and TRBJ1-1; D unclear. The CDR3 sequence: CASSLVGLNTEAFF. Written as DNA, the CDR3 is TGTGCCAGCAGCTTGGTTGGGTTAAACACTGAAGCTTTCTTT.